Sequencing of this T cell receptor beta chain was carried out in a study of shared clonotypes between healthy human individuals (dated by TCRdb to about 2020). For the study in its entirety: The cohort comprised two women and three men aged 18 to 49 years. For each donor, CD4 naive and CD4 memory were each run on three plates, CD8 naive on two plates, and CD8 memory on one plate. Blood TCR repertoires of roughly five healthy adults were deeply sequenced to estimate repertoire size and the extent of clonotype sharing between individuals. To increase sequencing depth and limit assay-specific biases, different laboratories used diverse techniques to prepare libraries and sequence TCR repertoires. Per donor, leukapheresis produced somewhere between about 0.94 and 8.9 billion PBMCs. Results the study describes overall, beyond this receptor: Clonotypes shared by all four sorted-subset donors showed higher generation probabilities than non-shared clonotypes. Pairwise subsampling led to the expectation that sequencing depth would affect the degree of clonotype sharing among donors. Because the study included a small number of donors, the genetic and exposure-history diversity represented was limited. Sampling was limited to blood, and TCR repertoires in tissue likely differ from TCR repertoires in blood. Naive subsets generally had larger estimated clonotype richness than memory subsets did. Incomplete sequencing was indicated by rarefaction of sorted-subset datasets, despite the large sequencing depth. When a few donors were compared, the shared fraction of clonotypes was roughly 5% for naive CD4, around 3.5% for naive CD8, 2.3% for memory CD4, and 0.4% for memory CD8.

The germline ends are 12 bases apart after V is trimmed by 6 bases and J by 4 bases. Sequences MNHEY (CDR1) and SVGAGI (CDR2) are obtained from the germline V gene. Including the terminal cysteine and phenylalanine, the CDR3 comprises 13 residues. The CDR3 DNA has 39 bases and is translated from base 1. Donors were healthy HIV-negative adults with no recently reported acute infections or vaccinations. Every donor was a Caucasian adult residing in Nashville, Tennessee, USA. Magnetic negative selection was used to enrich CD4+ T cells, after which naive cells were positively selected on CD45RA and the negative fraction became the memory subset. Blood was obtained by leukapheresis, after which PBMCs were separated by Ficoll-Histopaque density gradient centrifugation and cryopreserved in liquid nitrogen vapor phase. Analytical flow cytometry was used to check the purity and quantity of every magnetically sorted T cell population. Genomic DNA was isolated from each sorted fraction and quantified by UV absorbance on a Nanodrop 2000c.

This clone has just one count. No antigen is known for it. Base qualities are not at hand, and no much larger clone is one base apart. TCR CDR3 regions were amplified from genomic DNA by multiplex PCR using the deep immunoSEQ assay. Genomic DNA extracted from each cell subset was distributed evenly over all wells of several immunoSEQ 96-well plates, and each plate served as one replicate. For sorted subsets, 150 to 250 ng genomic DNA, equal to 30,000 or so T cell genomes, was loaded into each replicate PCR. Purified libraries were quantified with a Qubit 3.0 fluorometer, sized on a Bioanalyzer 2100, and re-quantified with the KAPA Library Quantification kit. A separate single-read 150-cycle Illumina NextSeq 550 flow cell was used to sequence each immunoSEQ 96-well plate. The published analysis was carried out like this. Because the immunoSEQ output held only junctional sequences and lacked quality scores, the filtering could not match the filtering applied to full-length reads. To assign V/J genes and CDR3, sequences were annotated against IMGT germline references using PyIR, a Python wrapper for IgBLAST v1.9. Any read was removed if the V/J assignment was weak (E-value above 1e-6), the CDR3 was missing, or the read contained stop codons, out-of-frame junctions, or ambiguous translated residues. A V3J clonotype was defined by an identical inferred V gene, J gene, and CDR3 amino acid sequence. To compute the percentage overlap between repertoires, the number of shared unique clonotypes was divided by the size of the smaller repertoire. Three approaches were used to assess repertoire richness: RTK rarefaction, the Chao1 estimator, and Recon v2.1 estimates of unobserved clonotypes. Generation probabilities were computed with OLGA for all TCRbeta clonotypes obtained by the gDNA method from a few donors. What TCRdb holds here is the immuneACCESS table cut down to in-frame rearrangements. Part of the clones is not present; checked against another copy, under half of the missing clones reflect an unresolved V gene, and the others are unexplained. The DNA gave D and trimming, while V, J and clone size come from that table. This sample is represented by about 960,000 clones; about 80% of them were singletons. The ten top clones hold roughly 1.5% of the sample.

Sequenced input: memory CD4+ T cells sorted from blood. Read against the paper, the sample's cell subset or site label means: CD45RA-negative fraction. The clonotype was recovered from a man younger than 35 in good health. The sequence links TRBV6-5 to TRBJ1-1, with the D gene not clear enough to name. The sequence in DNA is TGTGCCAGCAGCCCTCTGGGGAGCACTGAAGCTTTCTTT. This codes for CASSPLGSTEAFF.